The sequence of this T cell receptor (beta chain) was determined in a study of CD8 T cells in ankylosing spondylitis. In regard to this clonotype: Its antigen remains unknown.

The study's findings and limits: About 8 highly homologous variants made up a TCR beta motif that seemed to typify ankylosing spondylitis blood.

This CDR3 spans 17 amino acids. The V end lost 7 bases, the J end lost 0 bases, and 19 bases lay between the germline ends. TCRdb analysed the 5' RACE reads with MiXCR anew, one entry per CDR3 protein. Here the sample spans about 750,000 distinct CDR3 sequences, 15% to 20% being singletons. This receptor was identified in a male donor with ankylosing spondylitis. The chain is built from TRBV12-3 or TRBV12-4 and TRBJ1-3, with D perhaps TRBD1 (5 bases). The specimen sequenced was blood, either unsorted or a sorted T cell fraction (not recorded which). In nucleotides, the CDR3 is TGTGCCAGCACCAAAGGGGTGGGCCCTTCCTCTGGAAACACCATATATTTT. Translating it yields CASTKGVGPSSGNTIYF.